A single sample gave rise to the 11 T cell receptor beta chains below, sequenced in a study of prognosis after radiotherapy for stage I lung cancer. The genomic DNA TCR beta CDR3 region underwent two rounds of multiplex PCR. Amplification in first-round PCR relied on primers specific to each TRBV and TRBJ gene. Using its own MiXCR run on the multiplex PCR reads, TCRdb lists one record per CDR3 protein. The table lists fewer than 65,000 distinct CDR3 sequences, less than 45% of them singletons. The input for sequencing was PBMCs, taken before or after stereotactic body radiation therapy (not recorded which). These receptors came from a donor aged 50 or older with non-small cell lung cancer.

This clonotype showed up just a few times. The chain uses TRBV3-1 and TRBJ2-1, with 8 bases fitting TRBD2. CDR1 is LGHDT and CDR2 is YNNKEL in the germline V gene (reference sequence). V shed 0 bases, J shed 6 bases, and the junction held 10 bases outside the gene matches. This CDR3 has 17 residues. The CDR3 DNA sequence: TGTGCCAGCAGCCAAGAGTGGCGGGAGGCGGTTTTCAATGAGCAGTTCTTC. The encoded protein is CASSQEWREAVFNEQFF.

CDR3 nucleotide sequence: TGTGCCAGCACCTTAAGTTTCCCGGGACTAGCGGGAGATACGCAGTATTTT. Translating gives CASTLSFPGLAGDTQYF. This chain uses TRBV27 with TRBJ2-3; 12 nucleotides match TRBD2. Losses at the gene ends were 7 bases for V and 5 bases for J; bases not matched to a gene: 13. CDR3 length: 17 residues. Germline V gives CDR1 MNHEY, CDR2 SMNVEV (reference sequence).

The sample holds a few counts of this clonotype. A read error is possible here, since a much larger clone lies one base away. The rearrangement links TRBV6-2 or TRBV6-3 to TRBJ2-1, with D tentatively TRBD1 or TRBD2 (7 bases each). The CDR3 length is 11 residues. Germline V gene lookup returns CDR1 MNHEY and CDR2 SVGEGT. The DNA of the CDR3 is TGTGCCAGCAGTTACTTGGGGAGGGGGCTCTTC. Protein sequence: CASSYLGRGLF.

This clonotype occurred many times. The chain uses TRBV15 and TRBJ2-3, with 9 bases identical to TRBD1. Trimming at V came to 1 base and at J to 0 bases, leaving 8 bases not matched to a gene. Germline-derived CDR1 and CDR2 are LNHNV and YYDKDF (reference sequence). The CDR3 consists of 18 residues. The CDR3, as DNA: TGTGCCACCAGCAGAGGAATATGGGACAGGGTTAGCACAGATACGCAGTATTTT. This gives the protein CATSRGIWDRVSTDTQYF.

The chain has TRBV27 and TRBJ1-1; D is possibly TRBD1 (5 bases). The germline V and J ends were trimmed by 0 bases and 4 bases, with 12 bases remaining between them. The CDR3 sequence is 15 residues long. Germline values: CDR1 MNHEY, CDR2 SMNVEV (reference sequence). For the CDR3, the DNA is TGTGCCAGCAGTTTATCCCCAGGGATGGGCACTGAAGCTTTCTTT. It specifies CASSLSPGMGTEAFF.

This clonotype was seen ten or more times. The chain carries TRBV27 and TRBJ1-2; tentatively, D is TRBD1 (5 bases). Germline CDR1 and CDR2: MNHEY and SMNVEV (reference sequence). V was pared by 3 bases and J by 5 bases, with 13 bases between. The CDR3 spans 14 residues. In DNA, the CDR3 is TGTGCCAGCAGTTTCAGGGCGTTCGGTTATGGCTACACCTTC. Protein product: CASSFRAFGYGYTF.

Ten or more counts support this clonotype. A much bigger clone sits one base away, suggesting this may be a read error. CDR3 amino acids: CASSLSGEQFF. CDR3 coding DNA: TGTGCCAGCAGCTTATCAGGTGAGCAGTTCTTC. The J gene is TRBJ2-1, the V gene TRBV11-2; D unresolved. V lost 2 bases and J lost 9, with 5 bases in between. The CDR3 is 11 residues long. Germline CDR1 SGHAT, CDR2 FQNNGV.

Comment on this clonotype: A far larger clone is only one base removed, so a read error is likely. V is TRBV6-8 and J is TRBJ2-1, with 7 bases identical to TRBD2. Per the germline V gene, CDR1 is MNHGY and CDR2 is SAAAGT. The ends lost 8 bases at V and 7 bases at J; junction bases unmatched: 5. The CDR3 is made up of 12 amino acids. The CDR3 region has the DNA TGTGCCAGCCCGTGGCGGGAGAATGAGCAGTTCTTC. Protein product: CASPWRENEQFF.

The sample holds many counts of this clonotype. This rearrangement joins TRBV7-2 to TRBJ2-2; possible D gene TRBD1, 5 bases. From germline, CDR1 is SGHTA and CDR2 FQGNSA. CDR3 length: 15 residues. V was shortened by 6 bases and J by 0 bases, with 11 bases between the two germline ends. The CDR3 coding sequence is TGTGCCAGCAGACTCAGGGAATCGAACACCGGGGAGCTGTTTTTT. Encoded protein: CASRLRESNTGELFF.

This clonotype was found many times. V is TRBV4-2 and J is TRBJ1-1; 8 positions match TRBD1. Germline V gene lookup returns CDR1 LGHNA and CDR2 YNFKEQ. The V gene end was trimmed by 3 bases and the J gene end by 8 bases; junction bases not matched to a gene: 2. The CDR3 is 12 amino acids. Written as DNA, the CDR3 is TGTGCCAGCAGCCACTCAGGGGGCGAAGCTTTCTTT. Translated, it gives CASSHSGGEAFF.

A remark on this clonotype: At one of its ends the junction is not consistent with the germline gene, which may arise from a read error. V and J are TRBV20-1 and TRBJ2-5; possibly TRBD1 for D (7 bases). This CDR3 comprises 14 residues. Germline lookup yields CDR1 DFQATT and CDR2 SNEGSKA (reference sequence). CDR3 loop: CSASLGQGGETKYF. The CDR3 DNA is TGCAGTGCTAGCTTAGGGCAGGGGGGAGAGACCAAGTACTTC.